A single sample gave rise to the 24 T cell receptor beta chains below, sequenced in a study of shared clonotypes between healthy human individuals. Sequenced by immunoSEQ multiplex PCR; TCRdb stores in-frame clones only, minus some. The data hold a few million clones, with around 94% observed a single time. Sequencing was done on a sample of naive CD4+ T cells sorted from blood. As to subset: CD45RA+ positively selected. These receptor sequences come from a man younger than 35 in good health.

This rearrangement joins TRBV7-9 to TRBJ2-2; D might be TRBD1 or TRBD2, each matching 6 bases. V was trimmed by 2 bases and J by 6 bases, leaving 13 bases between them. The CDR3 sequence is 15 residues long. The germline CDR1 and CDR2 sequences are SEHNR and FQNEAQ (reference sequence). In nucleotides, the CDR3 is TGTGCCAGCAGCTTATCTATAGGGGGGCCCGGGGAGCTGTTTTTT. This translates into CASSLSIGGPGELFF.

The rearrangement uses TRBV19 and TRBJ1-1; D might be TRBD1 (6 bases). Germline CDR1 LNHDA, CDR2 SQIVND (reference sequence). This CDR3 is 14 amino acids long. V shed 7 bases and J shed 7 bases, with 19 bases lying between them. Here the CDR3 DNA reads TGTGCCAGTACCGATGGGGGGCTGGAGTATGAAGCTTTCTTT. It codes for CASTDGGLEYEAFF.

The gene calls are TRBV9 and TRBJ1-1; 7 bases align to TRBD1. The length of the CDR3 is 11 residues. Germline assignment: CDR1 SGDLS and CDR2 YYNGEE. The junction had 3 bases not matched to a gene; V was cut back by 3 bases and J by 10 bases. For the CDR3, the DNA is TGTGCCAGCAGCGAGGGGGCAACAGCTTTCTTT. Translating gives CASSEGATAFF.

In this sample, this clone turned up once. The chain links TRBV18 to TRBJ2-7, with D maybe TRBD1 (5 bases). CDR1 and CDR2 (germline): KGHSH, LQKENI. The V end lost 3 bases, the J end lost 3 bases, and 15 bases lay between the germline ends. The CDR3 runs to 15 residues. For the CDR3, the DNA is TGTGCCAGCTCACCTGGTCAGGGAACTCTCTACGAGCAGTACTTC. Residues: CASSPGQGTLYEQYF.

CDR3 DNA: TGTGCCAGCAGCTTATCCACCGGGAAGACCTACGAGCAGTACTTC. It yields the protein CASSLSTGKTYEQYF. This sequence joins TRBV7-9 and TRBJ2-7, with a weak D call TRBD2 (5 bases). The germline V gene encodes CDR1 SEHNR and CDR2 FQNEAQ (reference sequence). The CDR3 sequence is 15 residues long. Trimming took off 2 bases at V and 2 bases at J, with 13 bases between the two ends.

There are a few counts of this clone. The genes are TRBV10-1 and TRBJ2-2; D gene uncertain. The CDR3 spans 12 residues. CDR1 WNHNN and CDR2 SYGVQD come from the germline V gene (reference sequence). The ends were cut back, 4 bases at V and 5 bases at J, with 5 bases in the middle. The CDR3 nucleotides are TGCGCCAGCAGTGGCCTTACCGGGGAGCTGTTTTTT. This encodes CASSGLTGELFF.

This rearrangement joins TRBV27 to TRBJ2-3; 14 bases are a match to TRBD2. The germline gives CDR1 MNHEY, CDR2 SMNVEV (reference sequence). The CDR3 extends over 15 amino acids. The V gene end was trimmed by 5 bases and the J gene end by 4 bases; junction bases not matched to a gene: 2. CDR3 nucleotides: TGTGCCAGCAGTCGGGGACTAGCGGGAGCAGATACGCAGTATTTT. Its protein is CASSRGLAGADTQYF.

The rearrangement uses TRBV6-1 and TRBJ1-1; no clear D gene. Germline CDR1 reads MNHNS; CDR2 reads SASEGT. The V and J ends lost 5 bases and 1 base respectively, with 11 bases between them. This CDR3 has 14 amino acids. In DNA, the CDR3 is TGTGCCAGCAGTCCCCGCGGGGAGAACACTGAAGCTTTCTTT. It yields the protein CASSPRGENTEAFF.

This chain uses TRBV6-5 with TRBJ2-4; D is possibly TRBD1 (8 bases). This CDR3 region has 14 residues. Germline-derived CDR1 and CDR2 are MNHEY and SVGAGI. Trimming removed 6 bases at V and 4 bases at J, with 13 bases between. CDR3 sequence reads: CASRGGTGKNIQYF. CDR3 in DNA: TGTGCCAGCAGGGGGGGGACAGGAAAAAACATTCAGTACTTC.

The rearrangement uses TRBV5-1 and TRBJ2-7; D is possibly TRBD2 (5 bases). This CDR3 region has 16 residues. Germline assignment: CDR1 SGHRS and CDR2 YFSETQ. The ends were cut back, 0 bases at V and 3 bases at J, with 16 bases in the middle. CDR3 sequence reads: CASSLDSERSGYEQYF. CDR3 in DNA: TGCGCCAGCAGCTTGGATAGCGAACGGTCCGGCTACGAGCAGTACTTC. The variable domain in full, completed from reference TRBV5-1 and TRBJ2-7, reads KAGVTQTPRYLIKTRGQQVTLSCSPISGHRSVSWYQQTPGQGLQFLFEYFSETQRNKGNFPGRFSGRQFSNSRSEMNVSTLELGDSALYLCASSLDSERSGYEQYFGPGTRLTVT.

The chain recombines TRBV5-4 with TRBJ2-2, with TRBD1 matching over 7 bases. Germline V gene sequence: CDR1 SGHNT, CDR2 YYREEE (reference sequence). The CDR3 runs 15 residues. V gave up 9 bases and J gave up 2 bases; unmatched junction bases: 10. The CDR3 here is CAIHKQGTNTGELFF. CDR3 nucleotides: TGTGCCATCCACAAACAGGGGACAAACACCGGGGAGCTGTTTTTT.

The chain recombines TRBV18 with TRBJ1-5, with D maybe TRBD1 (5 bases). This CDR3 has 15 residues. Germline CDR1 reads KGHSH; CDR2 reads LQKENI. Trimming removed 2 bases at V and 4 bases at J, with 12 bases between. Here the CDR3 DNA reads TGTGCCAGCTCACCAGAGTTGGGGGTAAATCAGCCCCAGCATTTT. Residues: CASSPELGVNQPQHF.

V is TRBV11-2 and J is TRBJ2-2, with 11 bases that match TRBD2. Germline V gene lookup returns CDR1 SGHAT and CDR2 FQNNGV. This CDR3 comprises 16 residues. After removal of 5 bases from V and 4 bases from J, the junction contained 6 bases not matched to a gene. In DNA, the CDR3 is TGTGCCAGCAGCCCCAGACTAGCGGGACCCACCGGGGAGCTGTTTTTT. Its protein is CASSPRLAGPTGELFF.

V is TRBV6-1 and J is TRBJ2-3, with 7 bases lining up with TRBD2. The germline gives CDR1 MNHNS, CDR2 SASEGT. There are 19 residues in the CDR3. V lost 1 base, J lost 0 bases, and 13 bases stayed unmatched. DNA of the CDR3: TGTGCCAGCAGTGAAGGCCCTCCCGCAGCGGGGCTCAGCACAGATACGCAGTATTTT. The encoded protein is CASSEGPPAAGLSTDTQYF.

This chain uses TRBV28 with TRBJ1-2; a possible D gene is TRBD1 (6 bases). The CDR3 runs to 13 residues. Germline loops: CDR1 MDHEN, CDR2 SYDVKM. The V gene lost 6 bases and the J gene lost 5 bases, with 13 bases spanning the gap. The CDR3 loop reads CASSGTSKYGYTF. The CDR3 nucleotides are TGTGCCAGCAGCGGGACATCGAAGTATGGCTACACCTTC.

V usage is TRBV7-2 and J usage is TRBJ2-1, with TRBD2 matching over 8 bases. The CDR3 consists of 20 residues. Unmatched junction bases numbered 13, after V lost 0 bases and J lost 0 bases. Germline loops: CDR1 SGHTA, CDR2 FQGNSA. The DNA for the CDR3 is TGTGCCAGCAGCTTAGCTCCGGTCCGGGAGGGCCTAGCCTCCTACAATGAGCAGTTCTTC. It specifies CASSLAPVREGLASYNEQFF.

The gene calls are TRBV7-2 and TRBJ2-7; the match to TRBD2 covers 14 bases. The CDR3 has 17 amino acids. After removal of 1 base from V and 7 bases from J, the junction contained 9 bases not matched to a gene. CDR1 is SGHTA, CDR2 FQGNSA, per germline. The CDR3 nucleotides read TGTGCCAGCAGCTTAGGAGGGGGACTAGCGGGAGTGGAAGAGCAGTACTTC. It translates to CASSLGGGLAGVEEQYF. The full variable domain, its missing parts supplied by reference TRBV7-2 and TRBJ2-7, is GAGVSQSPSNKVTEKGKDVELRCDPISGHTALYWYRQSLGQGLEFLIYFQGNSAPDKSGLPSDRFSAERTGGSVSTLTIQRTQQEDSAVYLCASSLGGGLAGVEEQYFGPGTRLTVT.

This chain joins TRBV25-1 and TRBJ1-3; D perhaps matches TRBD1 (5 bases). Germline CDR1 MGHDK, CDR2 SYGVNS. V was pared by 4 bases and J by 2 bases, with 6 bases between. The CDR3 is made up of 13 amino acids. The DNA of the CDR3 is TGTGCCAGCAGTGGGGACCCTGGAAACACCATATATTTT. Amino acid sequence: CASSGDPGNTIYF.

The chain joins TRBV5-4 to TRBJ2-3; possibly TRBD2 for D (5 bases). CDR3 length: 16 amino acids. Germline loops: CDR1 SGHNT, CDR2 YYREEE (reference sequence). V lost 4 bases and J lost 0, with 15 bases in between. This CDR3 reads CASSLYSRASTDTQYF. CDR3 nucleotide sequence: TGTGCCAGCAGCCTGTATTCGAGGGCTAGCACAGATACGCAGTATTTT.

This chain uses TRBV30 with TRBJ2-1; maybe TRBD2 (5 bases). V lost 0 bases, J lost 4 bases, and 16 bases lay in between. This CDR3 contains 16 residues. Germline values: CDR1 GTSNPN, CDR2 SVGIG (reference sequence). In DNA, the CDR3 is TGTGCCTGGAGTGTACCTAGAGGGATTTCGTACAATGAGCAGTTCTTC. This encodes CAWSVPRGISYNEQFF.

The chain carries TRBV25-1 and TRBJ2-5; D may be TRBD1 (5 bases). Germline loops: CDR1 MGHDK, CDR2 SYGVNS. This CDR3 has 13 amino acids. V was clipped by 3 bases and J by 4 bases, with 9 bases between them. In DNA form, the CDR3 reads TGTGCCAGCAGTGACCCCAGGGTAGAGACCCAGTACTTC. Its translation: CASSDPRVETQYF.

This chain connects TRBV30 to TRBJ1-3; D remains ambiguous. The CDR3 is 13 amino acids. V was clipped by 1 base and J by 4 bases, with 8 bases between them. CDR1 GTSNPN and CDR2 SVGIG come from the germline V gene (reference sequence). The CDR3, as DNA: TGTGCCTGGAGTGCCCATTTAGGAAACACCATATATTTT. It translates to CAWSAHLGNTIYF.

The sample holds one count of this clone. V and J are TRBV4-3 and TRBJ1-2; no definite D call. The CDR3 consists of 16 residues. V dropped 0 bases and J dropped 3 bases, with 14 bases sitting between them. CDR1 and CDR2 from the germline V gene are LGHNA and YSLEER. CDR3 DNA: TGCGCCAGCAGCCAAGATTTGTCATGGATTTACTATGGCTACACCTTC. Translating it yields CASSQDLSWIYYGYTF.

V is TRBV7-2 and J is TRBJ2-1; 10 bases map to TRBD2. The ends lost 1 base at V and 5 bases at J; junction bases unmatched: 2. There are 15 residues in the CDR3. The germline V gene encodes CDR1 SGHTA and CDR2 FQGNSA. The CDR3, as DNA: TGTGCCAGCAGCTTAGACAGCGGGAGGGACAATGAGCAGTTCTTC. Translation gives CASSLDSGRDNEQFF.